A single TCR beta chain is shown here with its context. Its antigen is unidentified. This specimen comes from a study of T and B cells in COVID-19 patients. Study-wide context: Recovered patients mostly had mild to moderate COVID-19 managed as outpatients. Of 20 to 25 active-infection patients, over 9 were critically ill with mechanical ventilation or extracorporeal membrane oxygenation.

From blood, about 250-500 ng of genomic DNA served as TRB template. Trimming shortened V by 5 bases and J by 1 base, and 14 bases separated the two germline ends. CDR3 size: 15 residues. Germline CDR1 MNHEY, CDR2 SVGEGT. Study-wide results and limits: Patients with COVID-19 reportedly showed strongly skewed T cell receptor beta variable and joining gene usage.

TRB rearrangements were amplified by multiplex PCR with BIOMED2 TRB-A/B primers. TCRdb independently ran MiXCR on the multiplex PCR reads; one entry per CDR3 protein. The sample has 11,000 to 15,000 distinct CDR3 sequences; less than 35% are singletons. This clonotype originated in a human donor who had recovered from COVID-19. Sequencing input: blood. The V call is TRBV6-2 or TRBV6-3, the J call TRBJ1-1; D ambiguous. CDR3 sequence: CASSASVRANTEAFF. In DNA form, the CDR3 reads TGTGCCAGCAGTGCTAGTGTGCGGGCGAACACTGAAGCTTTCTTT.